This entry features one TCR beta chain sequence. Its antigen remains unidentified. Repeated repertoire sampling spanned the course of chemoradiotherapy. Trimming stripped 6 bases from V and 8 bases from J, with 11 bases between. CDR3 length: 12 amino acids. Germline V gene sequence: CDR1 MNHEY, CDR2 SMNVEV (reference sequence). Sequencing was performed with immunoSEQ multiplex PCR; in TCRdb, only in-frame clones are kept and a portion is missing. The table has more than 900 clones, 90% to 95% seen once. This sample was taken from a study of chemoradiotherapy in HPV16-positive cancers. Points from the study as a whole: Only two HPV16-positive patients supplied the functional HPV-specificity definition.

Here the sequenced sample was tumor tissue, taken from a patient who underwent chemoradiotherapy. This clonotype originated in a human donor with HPV-associated anogenital cancer. The chain couples TRBV27 to TRBJ2-1, with TRBD1 as a possible D gene (5 bases). The DNA for the CDR3 is TGTGCCAGCAGACCAGGGCTCGATGAGCAGTTCTTC. This gives the protein CASRPGLDEQFF.